These 29 T cell receptor beta chains share one sample of origin, sequenced in a study of T cell repertoires in cytomegalovirus infection. TCRdb ran MiXCR on the reads and lists one entry per CDR3 protein. Here the sample spans under 600,000 distinct CDR3 sequences, about 15% being singletons. The sequenced sample was CD8+ T cells from PBMCs. These receptors all stem from a human donor in good health (CMV status not recorded). Some clones in this sample may be carry-over from other donors' samples.

This clonotype has only a few counts. V and J are TRBV6-5 and TRBJ1-1; unclear D gene. Trimming shortened V by 1 base and J by 1 base, and 7 bases separated the two germline ends. Germline V gene lookup returns CDR1 MNHEY and CDR2 SVGAGI. The length of the CDR3 is 14 residues. The CDR3 DNA reads TGTGCCAGCAGTTACTATGCGGGGAACACTGAAGCTTTCTTT. Protein product: CASSYYAGNTEAFF.

The rearrangement links TRBV4-1 to TRBJ2-3, with D possibly TRBD2 on 6 matching bases. Germline assignment: CDR1 MGHRA and CDR2 YSYEKL. The CDR3 is 15 residues long. The V end was cut by 5 bases, the J end by 5 bases, with 17 bases between. Here the CDR3 DNA reads TGCGCCAGCAGCATACCTAGCTCGGGGGAAGATACGCAGTATTTT. Its protein product is CASSIPSSGEDTQYF.

Worth noting for this clonotype: A much larger clone sits a single nucleotide away, making a read error possible. The chain combines TRBV10-3 with TRBJ2-5; 8 nucleotides align to TRBD2. In germline, CDR1 is ENHRY, CDR2 SYGVKD. The CDR3 covers 15 residues. The CDR3 spells CAISESPGGPETEYF. DNA of the CDR3: TGTGCCATCAGTGAGTCGCCGGGGGGGCCGGAGACCGAGTACTTC.

This chain connects TRBV14 to TRBJ2-5, with 10 bases lining up with TRBD2. Trimming took 3 bases from V and 5 from J; bases not matched to a gene: 3. Germline V CDR1 and CDR2: SGHDN, FVKESK. This CDR3 is 14 amino acids long. CDR3 region: CASSQGLARETQYF. The CDR3 DNA sequence: TGTGCCAGCAGCCAGGGACTAGCGAGGGAGACCCAGTACTTC.

Only a few counts were recorded for this clonotype. The chain has TRBV27 and TRBJ1-1; unclear D gene. The CDR3 is 16 amino acids. Per germline, CDR1 MNHEY and CDR2 SMNVEV (reference sequence). V lost 3 bases to trimming and J lost 0 bases, with 14 bases between them. CDR3 DNA: TGTGCCAGCAGTTTCTCCGCTCTACGGGTGAACACTGAAGCTTTCTTT. Translated: CASSFSALRVNTEAFF.

This clonotype was recorded many times. This chain joins TRBV12-5 and TRBJ1-4; D not resolved. CDR3 length equals 15 residues. With 6 bases removed from V and 5 bases from J, the gap between germline ends came to 16 bases. Per the germline V gene, CDR1 is LGHNT and CDR2 is FRNRAP. DNA for the CDR3: TGTGCTAGTGGACTCTCACTCCAAATCAATGAAAAACTGTTTTTT. Its protein product is CASGLSLQINEKLFF.

CDR3 protein: CASSSFEGPYEQYF. The CDR3 DNA follows: TGTGCCAGCAGTTCATTTGAGGGGCCATACGAGCAGTACTTC. This chain uses TRBV12-3 or TRBV12-4 with TRBJ2-7; D may match TRBD1 or TRBD2 (5 bases each). The CDR3 extends over 14 amino acids. V dropped 4 bases and J dropped 4 bases, with 14 bases sitting between them.

In the case of this clonotype: A much larger clone is a single base away; this may be a read error. The V gene is TRBV5-1, the J gene TRBJ2-1; 8 bases align to TRBD1. Germline V gives CDR1 SGHRS, CDR2 YFSETQ. V gave up 4 bases and J gave up 3 bases; unmatched junction bases: 12. This CDR3 has 17 residues. DNA for the CDR3: TGCGCCAGCAGCCACACGTCGTCGGGACAGGACTACAATGAGCAGTTCTTC. Residues: CASSHTSSGQDYNEQFF.

The rearrangement joins TRBV27 to TRBJ1-6; D is undetermined. CDR1 is MNHEY and CDR2 is SMNVEV in the germline V gene (reference sequence). This CDR3 contains 15 residues. V lost 4 bases to trimming and J lost 4 bases, with 11 bases between them. The CDR3 region is CASSYSSGYNSPLHF. In DNA form, the CDR3 reads TGTGCCAGCAGTTACTCCTCCGGATATAATTCACCCCTCCACTTT.

This clonotype showed up many times. DNA of the CDR3: TGTGCCAGTAGTATAGATCAGGGATGGCAGCCCCAGCATTTT. It yields the protein CASSIDQGWQPQHF. The rearrangement uses TRBV19 and TRBJ1-5; tentative D call: TRBD1 (5 bases). Germline lookup yields CDR1 LNHDA and CDR2 SQIVND (reference sequence). The CDR3 length is 14 residues. The V gene lost 0 bases and the J gene lost 7 bases, with 10 bases spanning the gap. The entire variable domain, with the rest obtained from reference TRBV19 and TRBJ1-5, is as follows: DGGITQSPKYLFRKEGQNVTLSCEQNLNHDAMYWYRQDPGQGLRLIYYSQIVNDFQKGDIAEGYSVSREKKESFPLTVTSAQKNPTAFYLCASSIDQGWQPQHFGDGTRLSIL.

V gene TRBV15 combines with J gene TRBJ1-5, with a weak D call TRBD1 (5 bases). The CDR3 covers 15 residues. V was trimmed by 0 bases and J by 6 bases, leaving 12 bases between them. CDR1 LNHNV and CDR2 YYDKDF come from the germline V gene (reference sequence). The DNA of the CDR3 is TGTGCCACCAGCAGAGAGCGGGGTGGGGGTCAGCCCCAGCATTTT. It yields the protein CATSRERGGGQPQHF.

This clonotype was counted many times. The chain combines TRBV2 with TRBJ2-7, with D perhaps being TRBD1 or TRBD2 (5 bases each). The germline V and J ends were trimmed by 3 bases and 2 bases, with 11 bases remaining between them. This CDR3 region has 14 residues. Germline loops: CDR1 SNHLY, CDR2 FYNNEI. The CDR3 sequence is CASSEPGDPYEQYF. The CDR3 nucleotides are TGTGCCAGCAGTGAGCCTGGGGACCCCTACGAGCAGTACTTC. Combining the CDR3 with reference TRBV2 and TRBJ2-7 gives the whole variable domain EPEVTQTPSHQVTQMGQEVILRCVPISNHLYFYWYRQILGQKVEFLVSFYNNEISEKSEIFDDQFSVERPDGSNFTLKIRSTKLEDSAMYFCASSEPGDPYEQYFGPGTRLTVT.

This clonotype was picked up many times. The V gene is TRBV5-4, the J gene TRBJ2-1, with 8 bases fitting TRBD2. The V gene's germline CDR1 is SGHNT and CDR2 YYREEE (reference sequence). J lost 6 bases, V lost 2 bases, and 7 bases had no gene match. The CDR3 length is 15 residues. This CDR3 reads CASSFKREISNEQFF. The CDR3 DNA is TGTGCCAGCAGCTTCAAGCGGGAGATATCCAATGAGCAGTTCTTC. Drawing the rest from reference TRBV5-4 and TRBJ2-1, the complete variable domain is ETGVTQSPTHLIKTRGQQVTLRCSSQSGHNTVSWYQQALGQGPQFIFQYYREEENGRGNFPPRFSGLQFPNYSSELNVNALELDDSALYLCASSFKREISNEQFFGPGTRLTVL.

The CDR3 spells CASSVEDGSNQPQHF. The DNA for the CDR3 is TGTGCCAGCAGCGTAGAAGACGGATCCAATCAGCCCCAGCATTTT. The chain couples TRBV9 to TRBJ1-5; D not resolved. The V gene's germline CDR1 is SGDLS and CDR2 YYNGEE. CDR3 length equals 15 residues. V was trimmed by 0 bases and J by 3 bases, leaving 10 bases between them.

This chain uses TRBV27 with TRBJ1-6; D gene ambiguous. Trimming pared 6 bases from V and 12 bases from J, leaving 15 bases between. Looked up from germline, CDR1 is MNHEY and CDR2 is SMNVEV (reference sequence). There are 13 residues in the CDR3. DNA of the CDR3: TGTGCCAGCAGCCCTGTGAGGGATGTACCCCTCCACTTT. The encoded protein is CASSPVRDVPLHF.

The rearrangement joins TRBV12-5 to TRBJ2-2; 10 bases align to TRBD2. Germline-derived CDR1 and CDR2 are LGHNT and FRNRAP. The trim removed 7 bases at V and 5 bases at J, leaving 10 bases unmatched. This CDR3 has 16 amino acids. CDR3 in DNA: TGTGCTAGTGATAAAAGCGGGGGGGCTGTAACCGGGGAGCTGTTTTTT. As protein: CASDKSGGAVTGELFF.

This clonotype turned up a few times. V usage is TRBV15 and J usage is TRBJ2-3; D not certain. The length of the CDR3 is 14 residues. The V end lost 1 base, the J end lost 2 bases, and 7 bases lay between the germline ends. Germline CDR1 LNHNV, CDR2 YYDKDF (reference sequence). As DNA, the CDR3 is TGTGCCACCAGCAGAGCCGGGTTCACAGATACGCAGTATTTT. This translates into CATSRAGFTDTQYF.

The V and J genes are TRBV7-9 and TRBJ2-5; D is possibly TRBD1 (5 bases). The CDR3 is made up of 14 amino acids. Trimming removed 3 bases from V and 4 bases from J, with 12 bases in between. Germline CDR1 is SEHNR and CDR2 is FQNEAQ (reference sequence). The CDR3 DNA sequence: TGTGCCAGCAGCTTTCAGGGTTCGTCAGAGACCCAGTACTTC. Its translation: CASSFQGSSETQYF.

This clonotype was detected only a few times. The chain employs TRBV5-1 and TRBJ2-1, with D tentatively TRBD2 (6 bases). CDR3 length equals 17 residues. Per the germline V gene, CDR1 is SGHRS and CDR2 is YFSETQ. The V end lost 5 bases, the J end lost 7 bases, and 25 bases lay between the germline ends. This CDR3 reads CASRGSPWGPGGNEQFF. In DNA, the CDR3 is TGCGCCAGCAGGGGGTCTCCGTGGGGCCCTGGAGGGAATGAGCAGTTCTTC. Combining the CDR3 with reference TRBV5-1 and TRBJ2-1 gives the whole variable domain KAGVTQTPRYLIKTRGQQVTLSCSPISGHRSVSWYQQTPGQGLQFLFEYFSETQRNKGNFPGRFSGRQFSNSRSEMNVSTLELGDSALYLCASRGSPWGPGGNEQFFGPGTRLTVL.

This clonotype appeared a few times. The chain is built from TRBV6-5 and TRBJ1-1; TRBD1 matches at 8 bases. Germline loops: CDR1 MNHEY, CDR2 SVGAGI. The V gene end was trimmed by 4 bases and the J gene end by 4 bases; junction bases not matched to a gene: 5. This CDR3 contains 14 residues. CDR3 in DNA: TGTGCCAGCAGTTTGACAGGGGAGGCCACTGAAGCTTTCTTT. This translates into CASSLTGEATEAFF.

The chain couples TRBV27 to TRBJ1-1; TRBD1 is a possible D gene (5 bases). Trimming removed 7 bases from V and 11 bases from J, with 20 bases in between. The CDR3 has 13 amino acids. Germline V gene lookup returns CDR1 MNHEY and CDR2 SMNVEV (reference sequence). CDR3 loop: CASKPPGPQGAFF. CDR3 bases: TGTGCCAGCAAACCCCCGGGACCCCAAGGGGCTTTCTTT.

This clonotype was detected a few times. The rearrangement joins TRBV27 to TRBJ2-5; possibly TRBD2 for D (5 bases). V lost 6 bases, J lost 0 bases, and 8 bases lay in between. CDR1 is MNHEY and CDR2 is SMNVEV in the germline V gene (reference sequence). The CDR3 is 13 amino acids. The CDR3 protein is CASSAGDQETQYF. CDR3 in DNA: TGTGCCAGCAGCGCGGGCGACCAAGAGACCCAGTACTTC.

This clonotype appeared a few times. This chain connects TRBV5-1 to TRBJ2-7, with D hard to call. The V end was cut by 7 bases, the J end by 7 bases, with 24 bases between. CDR1 is SGHRS, CDR2 YFSETQ, per germline. The CDR3 contains 15 residues. CDR3 protein: CASSPERRLMDEQYF. The CDR3 DNA reads as TGCGCCAGCTCCCCAGAGCGACGGCTCATGGATGAGCAGTACTTC.

This clonotype came up a few times. The rearrangement uses TRBV7-3 and TRBJ2-7, with D unclear. This CDR3 spans 13 amino acids. Between the trimmed V and J ends, which lost 4 bases and 4 bases, there was a span of 11 bases. The germline V gene has CDR1 SGHTA and CDR2 FQGTGA. The CDR3 DNA sequence: TGTGCCAGCAGCTCAAATAACGGATACGAGCAGTACTTC. Protein sequence: CASSSNNGYEQYF.

This clonotype was counted at least ten times. The CDR3 reads CSARDTVGGRLYEQYF. Here the CDR3 DNA reads TGCAGTGCTAGAGATACAGTGGGAGGAAGACTCTACGAGCAGTACTTC. The J gene is TRBJ2-7, the V gene TRBV20-1; perhaps TRBD2 as D (6 bases). V was pared by 0 bases and J by 3 bases, with 18 bases between. The length of the CDR3 is 16 residues. Per the germline V gene, CDR1 is DFQATT and CDR2 is SNEGSKA (reference sequence).

This clonotype was counted between two and nine times. This chain joins TRBV20-1 and TRBJ2-7; TRBD1 agrees at 8 bases. The CDR3 extends over 15 amino acids. V shed 5 bases and J 3 bases; nucleotides not matched to a gene: 12. Per the germline V gene, CDR1 is DFQATT and CDR2 is SNEGSKA (reference sequence). For the CDR3, the DNA is TGCAGTGCTGTAGGACAGGGCTACCCCCGCTACGAGCAGTACTTC. Amino acids: CSAVGQGYPRYEQYF.

A few counts support this clonotype. The chain combines TRBV27 with TRBJ1-2, with TRBD1 matching over 7 bases. CDR1 is MNHEY and CDR2 is SMNVEV in the germline V gene (reference sequence). Losses at the gene ends were 5 bases for V and 7 bases for J; bases not matched to a gene: 10. The CDR3 sequence is 14 residues long. The CDR3: CASSPGTAPRGYTF. In nucleotides, the CDR3 is TGTGCCAGCAGTCCCGGGACAGCACCTCGTGGCTACACCTTC.

The CDR3 nucleotides read TGTGCCAGCAAGGCCCGTAGCGCGCGGAGATACGAGCAGTACTTC. It yields the protein CASKARSARRYEQYF. The J gene is TRBJ2-7, the V gene TRBV28, with D tentatively TRBD2 (5 bases). Germline V CDR1 and CDR2: MDHEN, SYDVKM. V lost 7 bases to trimming and J lost 4 bases, with 20 bases between them. This CDR3 region has 15 residues.

This clonotype came up a few times. V usage is TRBV23-1 and J usage is TRBJ2-4, with D perhaps TRBD2 (6 bases). TRBV23-1 is classed as an ORF, of uncertain function. The CDR3 runs to 17 residues. The V and J ends lost 4 bases and 0 bases respectively, with 16 bases between them. The CDR3 DNA is TGCGCCAGCAGTCCAGGAGGGACCGTTCTAGCCAAAAACATTCAGTACTTC. This translates into CASSPGGTVLAKNIQYF.